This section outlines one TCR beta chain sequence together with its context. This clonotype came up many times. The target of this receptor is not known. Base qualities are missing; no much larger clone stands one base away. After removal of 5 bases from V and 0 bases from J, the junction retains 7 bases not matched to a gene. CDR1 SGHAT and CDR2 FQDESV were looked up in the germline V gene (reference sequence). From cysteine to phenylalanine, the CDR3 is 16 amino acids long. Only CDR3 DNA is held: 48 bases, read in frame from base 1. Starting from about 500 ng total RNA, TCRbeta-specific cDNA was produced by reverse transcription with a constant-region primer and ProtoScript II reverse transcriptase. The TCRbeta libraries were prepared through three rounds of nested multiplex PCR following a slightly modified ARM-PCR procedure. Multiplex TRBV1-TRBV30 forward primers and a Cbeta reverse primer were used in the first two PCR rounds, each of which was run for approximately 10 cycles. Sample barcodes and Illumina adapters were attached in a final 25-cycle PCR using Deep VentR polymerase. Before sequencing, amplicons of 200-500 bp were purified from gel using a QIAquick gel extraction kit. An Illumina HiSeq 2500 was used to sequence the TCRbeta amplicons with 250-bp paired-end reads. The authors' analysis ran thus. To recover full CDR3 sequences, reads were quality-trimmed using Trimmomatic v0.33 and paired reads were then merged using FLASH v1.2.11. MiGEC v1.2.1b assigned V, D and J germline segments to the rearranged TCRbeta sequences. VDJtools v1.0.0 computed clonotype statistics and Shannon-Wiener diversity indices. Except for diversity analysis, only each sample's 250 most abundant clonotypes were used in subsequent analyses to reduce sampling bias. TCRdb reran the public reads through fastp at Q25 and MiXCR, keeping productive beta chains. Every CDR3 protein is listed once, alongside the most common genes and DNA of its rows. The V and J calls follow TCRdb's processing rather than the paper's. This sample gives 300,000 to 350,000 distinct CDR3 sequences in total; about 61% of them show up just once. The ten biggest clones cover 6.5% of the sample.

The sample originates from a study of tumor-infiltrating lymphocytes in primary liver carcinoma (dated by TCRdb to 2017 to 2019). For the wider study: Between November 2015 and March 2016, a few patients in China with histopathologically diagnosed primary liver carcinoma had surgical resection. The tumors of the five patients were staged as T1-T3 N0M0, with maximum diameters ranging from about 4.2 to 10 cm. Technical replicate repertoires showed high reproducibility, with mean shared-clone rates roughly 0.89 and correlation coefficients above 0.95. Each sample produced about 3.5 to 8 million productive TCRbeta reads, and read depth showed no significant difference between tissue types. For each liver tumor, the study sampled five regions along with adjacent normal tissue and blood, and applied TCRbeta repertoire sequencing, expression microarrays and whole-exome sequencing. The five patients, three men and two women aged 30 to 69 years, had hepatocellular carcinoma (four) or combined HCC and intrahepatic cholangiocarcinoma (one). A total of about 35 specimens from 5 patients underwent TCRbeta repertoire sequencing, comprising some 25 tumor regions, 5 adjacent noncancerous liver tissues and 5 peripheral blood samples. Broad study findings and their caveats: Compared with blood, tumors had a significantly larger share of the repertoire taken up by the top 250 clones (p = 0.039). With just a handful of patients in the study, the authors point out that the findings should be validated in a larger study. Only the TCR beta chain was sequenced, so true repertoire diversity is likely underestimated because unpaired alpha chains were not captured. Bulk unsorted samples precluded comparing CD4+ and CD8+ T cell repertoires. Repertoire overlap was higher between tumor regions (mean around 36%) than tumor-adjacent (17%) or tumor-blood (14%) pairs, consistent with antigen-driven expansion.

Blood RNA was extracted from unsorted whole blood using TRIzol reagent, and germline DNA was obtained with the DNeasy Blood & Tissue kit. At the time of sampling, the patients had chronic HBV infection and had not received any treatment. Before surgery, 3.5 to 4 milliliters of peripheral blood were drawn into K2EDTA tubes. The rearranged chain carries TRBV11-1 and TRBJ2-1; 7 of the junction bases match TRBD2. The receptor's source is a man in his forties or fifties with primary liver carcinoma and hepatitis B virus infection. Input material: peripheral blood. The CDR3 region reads CASSVGLPNSYNEQFF. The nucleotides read TGTGCCAGCAGCGTGGGACTACCGAACTCCTACAATGAGCAGTTCTTC.